The 20 T cell receptor beta chains listed next were all sequenced from one sample in a study of graft-versus-host responses after intestinal transplantation listed by TCRdb under 2021. The time point label corresponds to: cells obtained before transplantation from donor or recipient. Antigen specificity for these receptors is unknown. Libraries were constructed by the immunoSEQ multiplex PCR assay. TCRdb took over this immuneACCESS table, retaining in-frame rearrangements with V and J assigned. Such tables are incomplete; in checked studies, under half of the missing clones stem from an unresolved V gene, and the remainder is unexplained. The sample table shows about 80,000 clones, and around 90% are seen once. Roughly 0.32% of the sample lies in the top ten. The source was unstimulated CD4+ T cells sorted from spleen or lymph node cells, collected before intestinal transplant. The source is a human donor who received an intestinal transplant.

The chain carries TRBV10-2 and TRBJ2-1; TRBD2 agrees at 11 bases. The CDR3 sequence is 15 residues long. Losses at the gene ends were 2 bases for V and 10 bases for J; bases not matched to a gene: 7. Germline-derived CDR1 and CDR2 are WSHSY and SAAADI. CDR3 in DNA: TGCGCCAGCAGTGAGATTAGCGGGGGGGCCAGGGAGCAGTTCTTC. This gives the protein CASSEISGGAREQFF.

This rearrangement joins TRBV5-1 to TRBJ2-5, with TRBD1 identical over 7 bases. The V gene end was trimmed by 5 bases and the J gene end by 1 base; junction bases not matched to a gene: 17. This CDR3 spans 18 amino acids. In germline, CDR1 is SGHRS, CDR2 YFSETQ. The DNA for the CDR3 is TGCGCCAGCAGTATTGTTACAGGAAGAGACAGGGCCCAAGAGACCCAGTACTTC. The encoded protein is CASSIVTGRDRAQETQYF.

The chain has TRBV29-1 and TRBJ1-2; 7 nucleotides agree with TRBD1. CDR3 length: 17 residues. The J segment lost 2 bases and the V segment lost 0 bases, leaving 12 bases of the junction unmatched. The germline V gene encodes CDR1 SQVTM and CDR2 ANQGSEA. CDR3 DNA: TGCAGCGTTGAAGATCGAAATGTGGACAGGCCGAACTATGGCTACACCTTC. Its translation is CSVEDRNVDRPNYGYTF.

The rearrangement joins TRBV19 to TRBJ1-1; D is unclear. The germline V and J ends were trimmed by 4 bases and 1 base, with 7 bases remaining between them. The CDR3 is 13 amino acids. Germline CDR1 LNHDA, CDR2 SQIVND (reference sequence). For the CDR3, the DNA is TGTGCCAGTAGTACAGGATGGAACACTGAAGCTTTCTTT. The encoded protein is CASSTGWNTEAFF.

This chain connects TRBV27 to TRBJ2-5; the match to TRBD2 covers 7 bases. Germline CDR1 MNHEY, CDR2 SMNVEV (reference sequence). The CDR3 consists of 11 residues. The CDR3 DNA reads TGTACCGCGGGGGTGTTGGAGACCCAGTACTTC. Protein sequence: CTAGVLETQYF.

The gene calls are TRBV28 and TRBJ1-2, with a possible D match to TRBD1 (6 bases). Germline V gene sequence: CDR1 MDHEN, CDR2 SYDVKM. Trimming pared 3 bases from V and 8 bases from J, leaving 10 bases between. The CDR3 length is 12 residues. The CDR3 coding sequence is TGTGCCAGCAGTTTCAGGGGTAACGGCTACACCTTC. It is translated as CASSFRGNGYTF.

This chain joins TRBV5-1 and TRBJ1-2; 10 bases align to TRBD1. Per the germline V gene, CDR1 is SGHRS and CDR2 is YFSETQ. J gave up 9 bases and V 3 bases, and 5 bases lay outside the gene matches. The CDR3 extends over 13 amino acids. CDR3 DNA: TGCGCCAGCAGCTCAGGGACAGGGGATAGCTACACCTTC. Its translation is CASSSGTGDSYTF.

This clone was picked up one time. This chain uses TRBV27 with TRBJ2-7; possibly TRBD2 for D (6 bases). V was pared by 5 bases and J by 7 bases, with 18 bases between. From germline, CDR1 is MNHEY and CDR2 SMNVEV (reference sequence). The CDR3 consists of 14 residues. The CDR3 nucleotides read TGTGCCAGCAGTGACAGAGGGACTTCTGGGGAGCAGTACTTC. Protein: CASSDRGTSGEQYF.

There are a few counts of this clone. The CDR3 coding sequence is TGTGCCAGTAGTATAGGAACGACTAGCGCCTCCTACGAGCAGTACTTC. Residues: CASSIGTTSASYEQYF. The chain carries TRBV19 and TRBJ2-7, with TRBD2 identical over 8 bases. Germline V gives CDR1 LNHDA, CDR2 SQIVND (reference sequence). The CDR3 loop spans 16 amino acids. The V gene end was trimmed by 1 base and the J gene end by 0 bases; junction bases not matched to a gene: 5.

The chain combines TRBV11-1 with TRBJ2-7; 11 positions match TRBD2. This CDR3 spans 15 amino acids. V lost 5 bases, J lost 1 base, and 4 bases stayed unmatched. CDR1 SGHAT and CDR2 FQDESV come from the germline V gene (reference sequence). The CDR3 bases are TGTGCCAGCAGCCCGAGACTAGCGGGGTCCTACGAGCAGTACTTC. It translates to CASSPRLAGSYEQYF.

V gene TRBV6-6 combines with J gene TRBJ1-2; TRBD1 matches 8 bases. Germline V gene data show CDR1 as MNHNY and CDR2 as SVGAGI (reference sequence). The CDR3 consists of 13 residues. V gave up 6 bases and J gave up 8 bases; unmatched junction bases: 8. The CDR3 reads CASSLDRAGGYTF. The CDR3 DNA is TGTGCCAGCAGCCTGGACAGGGCGGGCGGCTACACCTTC.

This chain connects TRBV5-4 to TRBJ1-1; D is unresolved. The germline gives CDR1 SGHNT, CDR2 YYREEE (reference sequence). V lost 4 bases, J lost 4 bases, and 29 bases lay in between. CDR3 size: 19 residues. The CDR3 region is CASSPDFALDTRRGTEAFF. The CDR3 DNA reads TGTGCCAGCAGCCCAGATTTTGCGTTAGACACCCGACGGGGCACTGAAGCTTTCTTT. The whole variable domain, remainder taken from reference TRBV5-4 and TRBJ1-1, is ETGVTQSPTHLIKTRGQQVTLRCSSQSGHNTVSWYQQALGQGPQFIFQYYREEENGRGNFPPRFSGLQFPNYSSELNVNALELDDSALYLCASSPDFALDTRRGTEAFFGQGTRLTVV.

There are a few counts of this clone. The V call is TRBV5-6, the J call TRBJ1-1; weak D call: TRBD1 (5 bases). V shed 1 base and J shed 2 bases, with 12 bases lying between them. This CDR3 region has 15 residues. Germline V gene sequence: CDR1 SGHDT, CDR2 YYEEEE. CDR3 region: CASSLRGTTNTEAFF. In DNA form, the CDR3 reads TGTGCCAGCAGCTTGAGGGGTACAACAAACACTGAAGCTTTCTTT.

The chain links TRBV27 to TRBJ2-6, with TRBD1 as a possible D gene (6 bases). CDR3 size: 17 residues. The V gene's germline CDR1 is MNHEY and CDR2 SMNVEV (reference sequence). V was shortened by 0 bases and J by 1 base, with 10 bases between the two germline ends. CDR3: CASSLSQGVSGANVLTF. CDR3 sequence (DNA): TGTGCCAGCAGTTTATCACAGGGAGTGTCTGGGGCCAACGTCCTGACTTTC.

V gene TRBV6-6 combines with J gene TRBJ2-7, with D possibly matching TRBD1 (5 bases). CDR1 MNHNY and CDR2 SVGAGI come from the germline V gene (reference sequence). Trimming took 6 bases from V and 2 from J, leaving 11 bases between them. The CDR3 runs 13 residues. CDR3 protein: CASSRAGAYEQYF. CDR3 nucleotides: TGTGCCAGCAGCAGGGCAGGAGCCTACGAGCAGTACTTC.

This clone was counted a single time. V gene TRBV28 combines with J gene TRBJ2-1, with 8 nucleotides matching TRBD2. The trim removed 8 bases at V and 8 bases at J, leaving 17 bases unmatched. The CDR3 sequence is 16 residues long. CDR1 and CDR2 from the germline V gene are MDHEN and SYDVKM. The CDR3 DNA reads TGTGCCAGCGAGGTCGGTAGCGGGATCGTTCGGGATGAGCAGTTCTTC. The encoded protein is CASEVGSGIVRDEQFF.

V is TRBV18 and J is TRBJ2-7; 10 bases line up with TRBD1. The CDR3 spans 16 residues. CDR1 is KGHSH, CDR2 LQKENI, per germline. Losses at the gene ends were 1 base for V and 2 bases for J; bases not matched to a gene: 5. CDR3 DNA sequence: TGTGCCAGCTCACCACAGCCGGGACAGGGGACCTACGAGCAGTACTTC. Translated, it gives CASSPQPGQGTYEQYF.

The rearrangement uses TRBV6-1 and TRBJ2-1; the D gene is possibly TRBD1 (5 bases). V lost 4 bases and J lost 7, with 8 bases in between. Per the germline V gene, CDR1 is MNHNS and CDR2 is SASEGT. This CDR3 contains 12 residues. CDR3 in amino acids: CASSAGFNEQFF. The DNA for the CDR3 is TGTGCCAGCAGTGCAGGGTTTAATGAGCAGTTCTTC.

The chain combines TRBV5-4 with TRBJ2-7, with TRBD1 matching over 8 bases. Germline V lookup: CDR1 SGHNT, CDR2 YYREEE (reference sequence). CDR3 size: 13 residues. V trimming: 6 bases; J trimming: 7 bases; junction bases outside the gene matches: 9. CDR3 protein: CASTDRVGGEQYF. CDR3 in DNA: TGTGCCAGCACGGACAGGGTCGGCGGGGAGCAGTACTTC.

V usage is TRBV28 and J usage is TRBJ2-7; 8 bases fit TRBD2. With 3 bases clipped from V and 2 bases from J, the junction kept 9 bases outside the gene matches. The CDR3 covers 16 residues. Germline CDR1 MDHEN, CDR2 SYDVKM. The CDR3 loop reads CASSLGGAGGAYEQYF. The CDR3 nucleotides read TGTGCCAGCAGTTTGGGGGGGGCGGGAGGAGCCTACGAGCAGTACTTC.